This entry concerns a single T cell receptor beta chain. This entry is derived from a study of blood T cell repertoires in COVID-19. Study background: Samples came from the United States, Italy and Spain, spanning acute and convalescent COVID-19. T cells, B-cell-depleted T cells, or PBMCs supplied cDNA or gDNA.

The CDR3 is made up of 16 amino acids. V was pared by 3 bases and J by 0 bases, with 12 bases between. Germline CDR1 reads SGHTA; CDR2 reads FQGNSA. In the study's own analysis: Using reference gene primer amplification, nucleated cell counts were estimated. Measured with immunoSEQ multiplex PCR; TCRdb has only the in-frame clones, and not every one. For V, J and clone size, that table is used; D and trimming come from the DNA. The sample includes 150,000 to 200,000 clones, more than 85% of them seen just once. The sequence was collected from a man between 65 and 79 years old with active or convalescent COVID-19. The sample comprised peripheral blood. The V and J genes are TRBV7-2 and TRBJ1-3; TRBD1 is a possible D gene (5 bases). As DNA, the CDR3 is TGTGCCAGCAGCTTGGGGCAGGTCACCTCTGGAAACACCATATATTTT. It yields the protein CASSLGQVTSGNTIYF.